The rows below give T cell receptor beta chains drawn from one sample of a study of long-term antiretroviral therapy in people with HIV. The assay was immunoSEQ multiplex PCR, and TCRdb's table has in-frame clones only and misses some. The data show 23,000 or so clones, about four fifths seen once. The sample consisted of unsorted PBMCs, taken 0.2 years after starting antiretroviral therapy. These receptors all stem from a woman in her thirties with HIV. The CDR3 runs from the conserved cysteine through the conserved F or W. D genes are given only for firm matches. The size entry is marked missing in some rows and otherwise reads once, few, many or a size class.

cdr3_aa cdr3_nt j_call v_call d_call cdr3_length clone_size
CASSGSSSSGNTIYF TGCGCCAGCAGCGGGAGTTCAAGCTCTGGAAACACCATATATTTT TRBJ1-3 TRBV4-1 . 15 .
CAWSTGHRGELFF TGTGCCTGGAGTACAGGGCACCGCGGGGAGCTGTTTTTT TRBJ2-2 TRBV30 . 13 .
CASTMNTEAFF TGTGCCAGCACGATGAACACTGAAGCTTTCTTT TRBJ1-1 TRBV28 . 11 few
CASSQAAGGLNNEQFF TGCGCCAGCAGCCAAGCAGCCGGGGGGCTGAATAATGAGCAGTTCTTC TRBJ2-1 TRBV4-1 . 16 once
CASSPGVSQPQHF TGTGCCAGCAGTCCAGGGGTCTCGCAGCCCCAGCATTTT TRBJ1-5 TRBV7-6 . 13 .
CASSLSGTPGQPQHF TGCGCCAGCAGCTTATCTGGGACACCCGGGCAGCCCCAGCATTTT TRBJ1-5 TRBV5-1 . 15 .
CASSPKRAGKMPTNEKLFF TGTGCCAGCAGTCCCAAGAGGGCAGGGAAGATGCCTACTAATGAAAAACTGTTTTTT TRBJ1-4 TRBV2 . 19 .
CASSEGLAVLRADTQYF TGTGCCAGCAGCGAGGGACTAGCGGTACTGAGAGCAGATACGCAGTATTTT TRBJ2-3 TRBV5-6 TRBD2 17 once
CASSSLTGGEGEKLFF TGTGCCAGCAGCTCGCTTACAGGGGGCGAGGGGGAAAAACTGTTTTTT TRBJ1-4 TRBV5-5 TRBD1 16 .
CASSQLTGSRETQYF TGTGCCAGCAGCCAACTGACAGGGAGTAGGGAGACCCAGTACTTC TRBJ2-5 TRBV14 TRBD1 15 .
CASSLIEGAGTGELFF TGCGCCAGCAGCTTGATTGAGGGGGCCGGCACCGGGGAGCTGTTTTTT TRBJ2-2 TRBV5-1 TRBD1 16 .
CASSSYTSGTGIYGYTF TGCGCCAGCAGCTCATATACCTCCGGGACAGGGATCTATGGCTACACCTTC TRBJ1-2 TRBV5-1 TRBD1 17 .
CASSLTGTASNEQFF TGCGCCAGCAGCTTAACCGGGACGGCCTCCAATGAGCAGTTCTTC TRBJ2-1 TRBV5-1 . 15 .
CASSYDSLLRPTKFYGYTF TGTGCCAGCAGTTACGACAGTCTCCTAAGGCCTACCAAATTCTATGGCTACACCTTC TRBJ1-2 TRBV28 . 19 .
CASSSKLLRVSYNSPLHF TGTGCCAGCAGCTCAAAACTTCTTCGGGTTTCCTATAATTCACCCCTCCACTTT TRBJ1-6 TRBV7-9 . 18 .
CASSLTGQMEEQYF TGTGCCAGCAGCTTGACGGGACAGATGGAAGAGCAGTACTTC TRBJ2-7 TRBV11-1 TRBD1 14 .
CSARSGNTIYF TGCAGTGCTAGAAGTGGAAACACCATATATTTT TRBJ1-3 TRBV20-1 . 11 .
CASSANYRDSLGTEQFF TGTGCCAGCAGCGCAAATTACCGGGACTCCCTTGGCACTGAGCAGTTCTTC TRBJ2-1 TRBV7-8 . 17 .
CASSPHLTSTDTQYF TGCGCCAGCTCTCCCCACTTAACTAGCACAGATACGCAGTATTTT TRBJ2-3 TRBV4-1 . 15 .
CASSQKTSGGYNEQFF TGTGCCAGCAGCCAGAAAACTAGCGGGGGCTACAATGAGCAGTTCTTC TRBJ2-1 TRBV4-2 TRBD2 16 .
CASRAYKNQPQHF TGTGCCAGCAGAGCTTACAAGAATCAGCCCCAGCATTTT TRBJ1-5 TRBV2 . 13 .
CASSQGQGNTEAFF TGTGCCAGCAGTCAAGGACAGGGGAACACTGAAGCTTTCTTT TRBJ1-1 TRBV27 TRBD1 14 .
CASRNLGAGGTTEAFF TGTGCCAGCAGGAATTTGGGCGCGGGGGGTACGACTGAAGCTTTCTTT TRBJ1-1 TRBV27 . 16 .
CASSPTTGGGEKLFF TGTGCCAGCAGTCCCACAACAGGAGGTGGTGAAAAACTGTTTTTT TRBJ1-4 TRBV7-9 . 15 .
CAWSRAVNSPLHF TGTGCCTGGAGTAGGGCGGTTAATTCACCCCTCCACTTT TRBJ1-6 TRBV30 . 13 few
CASSLIGNRNTEAFF TGCGCCAGCAGCCTCATAGGAAACAGGAACACTGAAGCTTTCTTT TRBJ1-1 TRBV4-1 . 15 .
CASSSYYADTQYF TGTGCCAGCAGCTCTTACTACGCAGATACGCAGTATTTT TRBJ2-3 TRBV7-3 . 13 .
CASTGDSAEAFF TGTGCCAGCACAGGGGATTCTGCTGAAGCTTTCTTT TRBJ1-1 TRBV7-9 . 12 .
CASSPSAYSYNEQFF TGTGCCAGCAGCCCATCAGCGTACTCCTACAATGAGCAGTTCTTC TRBJ2-1 TRBV5-6 . 15 .
CAISESRDRPNTEAFF TGTGCCATCAGTGAGTCCCGGGACAGGCCGAACACTGAAGCTTTCTTT TRBJ1-1 TRBV10-3 TRBD1 16 .
CASSPTTGANTEAFF TGCGCCAGCAGCCCGACCACCGGAGCGAACACTGAAGCTTTCTTT TRBJ1-1 TRBV5-1 . 15 .
CASSLRREGDYGYTF TGTGCCAGCAGCTTGCGACGCGAAGGGGACTATGGCTACACCTTC TRBJ1-2 TRBV5-8 . 15 .
CASRLAGGNTGELFF TGCGCCAGCAGACTCGCGGGGGGGAACACCGGGGAGCTGTTTTTT TRBJ2-2 TRBV5-1 TRBD2 15 .
CASTPPGAQREKLFF TGTGCCAGCACCCCCCCGGGGGCGCAAAGGGAAAAACTGTTTTTT TRBJ1-4 TRBV2 . 15 .
CASRGGTEAFF TGTGCCAGCAGGGGGGGCACTGAAGCTTTCTTT TRBJ1-1 TRBV27 . 11 .
CSVETSGNIQYF TGCAGCGTTGAGACTAGCGGGAACATTCAGTACTTC TRBJ2-4 TRBV29-1 TRBD2 12 .
CASSESSGGQADTQYF TGTGCCAGCAGTGAATCGTCGGGGGGTCAGGCAGATACGCAGTATTTT TRBJ2-3 TRBV25-1 TRBD2 16 .
CASRGPLSTF TGTGCCAGCAGAGGGCCTCTCAGTACTTTC TRBJ2-7 TRBV2 . 10 .
CASSKQVNYGYTF TGCGCCAGCAGCAAACAGGTAAACTATGGCTACACCTTC TRBJ1-2 TRBV10-2 . 13 .
CASRSPGGGDTEAFF TGTGCCAGCAGGTCCCCGGGGGGTGGTGACACTGAAGCTTTCTTT TRBJ1-1 TRBV2 . 15 .
CASSEFNSPLHF TGTGCCAGCAGTGAATTTAATTCACCCCTCCACTTT TRBJ1-6 TRBV6-1 . 12 .
CASKSGNTGELFF TGCGCCAGCAAATCAGGGAACACCGGGGAGCTGTTTTTT TRBJ2-2 TRBV10-1 . 13 few
CASSPLSGAYEQYF TGTGCCAGCAGTCCCCTCAGCGGAGCCTACGAGCAGTACTTC TRBJ2-7 TRBV9 . 14 once
CASSLEGRGGKETQYF TGCGCCAGCAGCTTGGAAGGGCGGGGGGGGAAAGAGACCCAGTACTTC TRBJ2-5 TRBV5-1 TRBD2 16 .
CASSLNPRGQFGEQFF TGTGCCAGCAGCTTAAACCCCAGGGGGCAATTCGGTGAGCAGTTCTTC TRBJ2-1 TRBV7-3 TRBD1 16 .
CASSPSPGGNIQYF TGTGCCAGCTCACCATCGCCAGGGGGAAACATTCAGTACTTC TRBJ2-4 TRBV18 TRBD1 14 .
CASSAVASGGNEQFF TGTGCCAGCAGCGCCGTGGCTAGCGGGGGGAATGAGCAGTTCTTC TRBJ2-1 TRBV2 TRBD2 15 .
CASSKGDRGKDHPIDTQYF TGTGCCAGCAGCAAAGGGGACAGGGGTAAAGATCACCCGATAGATACGCAGTATTTT TRBJ2-3 TRBV21-1 . 19 .
CASSFLSDTQYF TGTGCCAGCAGCTTTTTATCAGATACGCAGTATTTT TRBJ2-3 TRBV5-6 . 12 once